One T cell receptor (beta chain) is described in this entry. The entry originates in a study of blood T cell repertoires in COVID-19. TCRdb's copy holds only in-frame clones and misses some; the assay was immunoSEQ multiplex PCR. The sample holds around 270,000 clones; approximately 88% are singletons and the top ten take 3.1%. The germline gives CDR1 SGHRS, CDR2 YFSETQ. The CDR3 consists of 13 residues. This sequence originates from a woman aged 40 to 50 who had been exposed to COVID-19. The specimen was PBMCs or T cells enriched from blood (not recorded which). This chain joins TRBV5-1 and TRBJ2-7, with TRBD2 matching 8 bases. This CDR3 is CASSEWGLEEQYV. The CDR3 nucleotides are TGTGCCAGCAGCGAGTGGGGACTAGAAGAGCAGTACGTC.